The 4 T cell receptor beta chains below come from one sample, sequenced in a study of T cell responses to AZD1222 COVID-19 vaccine. TCRdb's table, derived via immunoSEQ multiplex PCR, lists solely in-frame clones and lacks some. Of approximately 120,000 clones listed, roughly 84% are singletons. The input for sequencing was peripheral blood, taken 28 days after the second AZD1222 dose. All receptors derive from an adult who received the AZD1222 COVID-19 vaccine.

CDR3 DNA: TGTGCCAGCTCACAACCGGGACAGGAGGGGACCCAGTACTTC. Its protein product is CASSQPGQEGTQYF. This sequence joins TRBV18 and TRBJ2-5; 8 nucleotides match TRBD1. The length of the CDR3 is 14 residues. Germline V gene data show CDR1 as KGHSH and CDR2 as LQKENI. The V and J ends lost 4 bases and 7 bases, in that order; junction bases with no gene match: 8.

The chain couples TRBV5-1 to TRBJ2-3, with 10 positions matching TRBD2. Trimming removed 4 bases from V and 1 base from J; junction bases left unmatched: 3. Looked up from germline, CDR1 is SGHRS and CDR2 is YFSETQ. The CDR3 runs 15 residues. CDR3 in DNA: TGCGCCAGCAGCGGGACTAGCGTAGGCACAGATACGCAGTATTTT. The encoded protein is CASSGTSVGTDTQYF.

The sample holds one count of this clone. The chain employs TRBV6-6 and TRBJ1-5, with TRBD1 matching 7 bases. With 5 bases clipped from V and 2 bases from J, the junction kept 15 bases outside the gene matches. Germline CDR1 and CDR2: MNHNY and SVGAGI (reference sequence). This CDR3 contains 18 residues. CDR3 residues: CASSPHPTGSGGNQPQHF. The CDR3 DNA sequence: TGTGCCAGCAGTCCCCACCCGACAGGGTCCGGCGGCAATCAGCCCCAGCATTTT.

The chain is built from TRBV14 and TRBJ1-1; 7 bases align to TRBD1. Trimming removed 5 bases from V and 6 bases from J; junction bases left unmatched: 9. The CDR3 is 14 residues long. Germline-derived CDR1 and CDR2 are SGHDN and FVKESK. CDR3 protein: CASSYRGTRAEAFF. In DNA, the CDR3 is TGTGCCAGCAGCTACAGGGGAACACGGGCTGAAGCTTTCTTT.